The 5 T cell receptor beta chains below were found in one sample sequenced in a study of cytomegalovirus exposure and HLA in healthy donors. Primers included in the PCR were 60 Vbeta and 13 Jbeta primers. Some clones are missing from TCRdb's copy, which holds only in-frame ones; the method was immunoSEQ multiplex PCR. The sample shows over 100,000 clones, approximately 78% of them seen only once. The sample was PBMCs. All receptors come from a woman in her twenties or thirties in good health and CMV-seropositive.

Here the CDR3 reads CASSALGLQADEQYF. The CDR3 region has the DNA TGCGCCAGCAGCGCCTTAGGACTCCAGGCGGACGAGCAGTACTTC. The genes are TRBV5-1 and TRBJ2-7; possibly TRBD2 for D (5 bases). The germline V gene encodes CDR1 SGHRS and CDR2 YFSETQ. This CDR3 is 15 amino acids long. The V and J ends lost 4 bases and 5 bases respectively, with 19 bases between them.

CDR3 protein: CASRPGAQGNQPQHF. Here the CDR3 DNA reads TGTGCCAGTAGGCCTGGGGCCCAGGGAAACCAGCCCCAGCATTTT. The gene calls are TRBV19 and TRBJ1-5; tentative D call: TRBD1 (5 bases). The CDR3 is 15 residues long. Trimming stripped 6 bases from V and 7 bases from J, with 19 bases between. Per germline, CDR1 LNHDA and CDR2 SQIVND (reference sequence).

J is TRBJ2-1 and V is TRBV5-4; 14 bases line up with TRBD2. CDR3 length: 17 amino acids. Germline assignment: CDR1 SGHNT and CDR2 YYREEE (reference sequence). V shed 5 bases and J 8 bases; nucleotides not matched to a gene: 12. This chain's CDR3 is CASRFGSGTSGGDEQFF. The DNA for the CDR3 is TGTGCCAGCAGGTTTGGATCTGGGACTAGCGGGGGAGATGAGCAGTTCTTC.

This clone was seen once. CDR3 amino acids: CASSPGTGRYNEQFF. CDR3 coding DNA: TGTGCCAGTAGCCCCGGGACAGGGCGCTACAATGAGCAGTTCTTC. The chain uses TRBV19 and TRBJ2-1, with TRBD1 identical over 9 bases. The CDR3 extends over 15 amino acids. V shed 6 bases and J 3 bases; nucleotides not matched to a gene: 6. The germline V gene encodes CDR1 LNHDA and CDR2 SQIVND (reference sequence).

The chain combines TRBV7-9 with TRBJ1-1, with D unclear. CDR3 length: 12 amino acids. In germline, CDR1 is SEHNR, CDR2 FQNEAQ (reference sequence). V lost 3 bases and J 7 bases, leaving 9 bases between the germline ends. The CDR3 nucleotides read TGTGCCAGCAGCTTCGAGGTCGGTGAAGCTTTCTTT. Translating gives CASSFEVGEAFF.